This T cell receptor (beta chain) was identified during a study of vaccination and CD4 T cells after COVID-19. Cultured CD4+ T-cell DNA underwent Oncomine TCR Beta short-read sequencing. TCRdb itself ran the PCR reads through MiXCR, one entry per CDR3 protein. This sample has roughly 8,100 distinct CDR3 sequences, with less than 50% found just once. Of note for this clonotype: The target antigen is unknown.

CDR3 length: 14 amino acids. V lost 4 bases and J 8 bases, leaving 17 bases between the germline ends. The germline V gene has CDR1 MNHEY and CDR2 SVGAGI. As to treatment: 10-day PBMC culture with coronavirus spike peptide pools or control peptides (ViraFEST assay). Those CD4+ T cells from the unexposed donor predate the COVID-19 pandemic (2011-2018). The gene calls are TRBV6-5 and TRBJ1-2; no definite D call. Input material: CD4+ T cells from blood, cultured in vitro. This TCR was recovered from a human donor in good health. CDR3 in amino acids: CASSLKFRAEGYTF. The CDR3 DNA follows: TGTGCCAGCAGTTTAAAGTTTAGGGCAGAAGGCTACACCTTC.